The T cell receptor beta chain described here comes from a study of blood T cells in healthy people across ages. Primed by a sample-barcoded 5' primer and a J-beta primer mix, a second PCR proceeded for about 7 to 11 cycles. Each CDR3 protein gets one entry after TCRdb re-called the 5' RACE reads with MiXCR. The sample carries approximately 830,000 distinct CDR3 sequences, around 62% recorded once. The table lists this clonotype with a few counts. Roughly 9.5 milliliters of peripheral blood were drawn from each donor into EDTA-treated tubes. CDR3 size: 13 residues. The germline V gene has CDR1 SQVTM and CDR2 ANQGSEA.

This receptor was taken from a man in his thirties or forties in good health. The J gene is TRBJ2-5, the V gene TRBV29-1; D may correspond to TRBD1 or TRBD2 (7 bases each). Input material: blood. For the CDR3, the DNA is TGCGCGGGGGAAGGGGGCTACCAAGAGACCCAGTACTTC. Its translation: CAGEGGYQETQYF.